Presented here are 12 T cell receptor beta chains from one specimen sequenced in a study of T-cell memory formation after mild COVID-19. Each CDR3 protein is one row after TCRdb ran MiXCR on the 5' RACE reads. Among fewer than 450,000 distinct CDR3 sequences listed, less than 25% were seen once. The sequencing input was PBMCs or a T cell subset sorted from them (not recorded which). These receptors all stem from an adult woman who had mild COVID-19 (a few samples of this study predate the infection). Cell type and time point are not known.

The genes are TRBV7-2 and TRBJ1-5, with 8 positions matching TRBD1. This CDR3 spans 14 amino acids. The germline V gene has CDR1 SGHTA and CDR2 FQGNSA. V was pared by 4 bases and J by 7 bases, with 6 bases of the junction left unmatched. For the CDR3, the DNA is TGTGCCAGCAGCTCCGACAGGGGTGTGCAGCCCCAGCATTTT. This codes for CASSSDRGVQPQHF.

CDR3 loop: CASSVRVGDGGGYTF. The CDR3 nucleotides are TGTGCCAGCAGCGTTCGGGTGGGTGACGGGGGTGGCTACACCTTC. This chain uses TRBV7-2 with TRBJ1-2; possibly TRBD1 for D (5 bases). Germline V gene data show CDR1 as SGHTA and CDR2 as FQGNSA. The CDR3 is 15 amino acids. Trimming took off 5 bases at V and 7 bases at J, with 20 bases between the two ends.

The V call is TRBV5-1, the J call TRBJ2-7, with 8 bases fitting TRBD2. Germline V CDR1 and CDR2: SGHRS, YFSETQ. Trimming removed 6 bases from V and 3 bases from J; junction bases left unmatched: 5. The CDR3 contains 13 residues. CDR3 in DNA: TGCGCCAGCAAGCCGAGCGGGGGCTACGAGCAGTACTTC. This encodes CASKPSGGYEQYF.

The rearrangement uses TRBV2 and TRBJ2-1; D is unresolved. CDR3 length: 14 amino acids. V was trimmed by 4 bases and J by 0 bases, leaving 7 bases between them. The germline V gene encodes CDR1 SNHLY and CDR2 FYNNEI. Here the CDR3 reads CASSGVSSYNEQFF. Written as DNA, the CDR3 is TGTGCCAGCAGTGGGGTAAGCTCCTACAATGAGCAGTTCTTC.

This clonotype was detected only a few times. J is TRBJ1-2 and V is TRBV6-5, with D possibly matching TRBD1 (5 bases). CDR3 length: 13 amino acids. V was pared by 4 bases and J by 4 bases, with 10 bases between. CDR1 is MNHEY and CDR2 is SVGAGI in the germline V gene. The CDR3 region is CASSFNRFYGYTF. CDR3 nucleotide sequence: TGTGCCAGCAGTTTCAACAGGTTCTATGGCTACACCTTC.

In its sample, this clonotype was seen a few times. The J gene is TRBJ2-7, the V gene TRBV15; 9 positions agree with TRBD1. V lost 2 bases, J lost 3 bases, and 8 bases stayed unmatched. Germline CDR1 LNHNV, CDR2 YYDKDF (reference sequence). The CDR3 covers 16 residues. The CDR3 loop reads CATSRRGGQGNYEQYF. In nucleotides, the CDR3 is TGTGCCACCAGCAGACGTGGGGGACAGGGCAACTACGAGCAGTACTTC.

This clonotype was detected a few times. The chain combines TRBV5-1 with TRBJ2-7; D might be TRBD1 or TRBD2, each matching 5 bases. Trimming cost V 4 bases and J 0 bases, with 14 bases left between them. This CDR3 has 15 amino acids. From germline, CDR1 is SGHRS and CDR2 YFSETQ. The DNA of the CDR3 is TGCGCCAGCAGCCCCGGGGACGGAGTCTCCTACGAGCAGTACTTC. Protein: CASSPGDGVSYEQYF.

At least ten counts were recorded for this clonotype. The chain is built from TRBV4-2 and TRBJ2-1; 14 nucleotides match TRBD2. There are 16 residues in the CDR3. Unmatched junction bases numbered 5, after V lost 10 bases and J lost 0 bases. The germline V gene encodes CDR1 LGHNA and CDR2 YNFKEQ. Here the CDR3 reads CATGTSGGSSYNEQFF. The CDR3 bases are TGTGCCACCGGGACTAGCGGGGGTAGCTCCTACAATGAGCAGTTCTTC.

By sample fraction, this clonotype is medium-sized. This rearrangement joins TRBV27 to TRBJ1-6, with unresolved D. The CDR3 spans 16 residues. The V gene's germline CDR1 is MNHEY and CDR2 SMNVEV (reference sequence). Trimming left V 3 bases short and J 4 bases short, with 13 bases between. CDR3 coding DNA: TGTGCCAGCAGTTTTTGGGAGACCTTATATAATTCACCCCTCCACTTT. Protein: CASSFWETLYNSPLHF.

The chain employs TRBV12-3 or TRBV12-4 and TRBJ2-1; D assignment may be TRBD1 or TRBD2 (5 bases each). V lost 2 bases and J 12 bases, leaving 17 bases between the germline ends. The CDR3 is 14 amino acids. Here the CDR3 reads CASSLTTGAGGQFF. CDR3 coding DNA: TGTGCCAGCAGTTTAACGACCGGGGCCGGTGGGCAGTTCTTC.

V is TRBV7-3 and J is TRBJ2-3; no firm D call. CDR3 length: 13 residues. V lost 4 bases and J 6 bases, leaving 11 bases between the germline ends. Germline assignment: CDR1 SGHTA and CDR2 FQGTGA. The CDR3 coding sequence is TGTGCCAGCAGCTCCGTCCTGCCGGATACGCAGTATTTT. It encodes CASSSVLPDTQYF.

V gene TRBV6-1 combines with J gene TRBJ1-1, with a possible D match to TRBD1 (6 bases). Trimming took off 5 bases at V and 0 bases at J, with 16 bases between the two ends. This CDR3 has 16 amino acids. Germline V lookup: CDR1 MNHNS, CDR2 SASEGT. The CDR3 spells CASSWGLLLMNTEAFF. The CDR3 nucleotides are TGTGCCAGCAGTTGGGGGCTTCTCCTGATGAACACTGAAGCTTTCTTT.